This T cell receptor (beta chain) is drawn from a study of blood T cell repertoires in COVID-19. Overall study: Whether acute or convalescent, the COVID-19 samples came from the United States, Italy and Spain. PBMCs, B-cell-depleted T cells, or T cells were the source of the cDNA or gDNA that made up the material.

This clone has just a few counts. As handled by the study authors: Reference gene primer amplification yielded estimated nucleated cell counts. The protocol was immunoSEQ multiplex PCR, while the TCRdb copy is restricted to in-frame clones and leaves out a portion. That table gives V, J and clone size, and the DNA gave D and trimming. This sample has tens of thousands of clones, with just over 85% found just once. V was cut by 4 bases and J by 2 bases, with 13 bases left in between. This CDR3 has 15 residues. Germline V gene sequence: CDR1 LGHDT, CDR2 YNNKEL (reference sequence). The chain recombines TRBV3-1 (or the pseudogene TRBV3-2) with TRBJ2-3; D perhaps matches TRBD1 (6 bases). The receptor comes from a man aged 45-60 years with active COVID-19. Material: peripheral blood. This CDR3 reads CASSPGHLSTDTQYF. The CDR3 DNA reads TGTGCCAGCAGCCCGGGACACTTATCCACAGATACGCAGTATTTT.